This is a list of T cell receptor beta chains from one sample in a study of radiotherapy plus CTLA-4 blockade in lung cancer. Measured with immunoSEQ multiplex PCR; TCRdb has only the in-frame clones, and not every one. Of roughly 50,000 clones in the sample, around nine tenths were seen once. The source material was peripheral blood, sampled from a patient treated with radiotherapy plus ipilimumab. Source of these receptors: a human donor with non-small cell lung cancer whose response to radiotherapy plus ipilimumab could not be evaluated. Each CDR3 is given with its conserved first and last residue. The order of the fields is V gene, J gene, D gene, CDR3 protein. The D gene is left open where the match is weak.

>TRBV19|TRBJ2-4|TRBD2
CASSPAGDIQYF
>TRBV27|TRBJ2-3|.
CASSFGGDTQYF
>TRBV19|TRBJ1-1|TRBD1
CASRKRQGVNTEAFF
>TRBV27|TRBJ2-1|.
CASSFGQLNNEQFF
>TRBV7-2|TRBJ1-1|.
CASSWDSFKSEAFF
>TRBV5-1|TRBJ1-1|TRBD1
CASSRTVGGELGEAFF
>TRBV9|TRBJ2-3|.
CASSVGAEPSTDTQYF
>TRBV7-9|TRBJ1-5|.
CASSLSGGGNQPQHF
>TRBV7-2|TRBJ1-2|TRBD1
CASSLEPTGSYGYTF
>TRBV19|TRBJ2-3|.
CASSSGVSFQDTQYF
>TRBV6-5|TRBJ1-2|.
CASSYTTGSNYGYTF
>TRBV6-5|TRBJ1-3|.
CASSRNGNTIYF
>TRBV18|TRBJ2-5|.
CASSPQQETQYF
>TRBV7-2|TRBJ2-2|TRBD1
CASSPGTGGAPGELFF
>TRBV7-2|TRBJ2-5|TRBD1
CASSLTGGKETQYF
>TRBV7-9|TRBJ2-2|.
CASSYRAEAPAGELFF
>TRBV5-1|TRBJ2-7|TRBD2
CASSFGTSGSYEQYF
>TRBV19|TRBJ2-5|.
CASSMRGRAVVTQETQYF
>TRBV19|TRBJ1-5|.
CASSRQVNQPQHF
>TRBV18|TRBJ2-1|TRBD2
CASSPPAGGYNEQFF
>TRBV4-3|TRBJ1-5|.
CASSDRPGSNQPQHF
>TRBV2|TRBJ1-1|.
CTHGLSMNTEAFF
>TRBV5-6|TRBJ2-7|TRBD1
CASTGTGFEQYF
>TRBV4-3|TRBJ1-6|.
CASSQAYSQYNSPLHF
>TRBV4-3|TRBJ2-3|.
CASSQDRGLGDTQYF
>TRBV5-1|TRBJ2-5|TRBD2
CASKQLSGEETQYF
>TRBV27|TRBJ2-7|.
CASSLSPTRAYEQYF
>TRBV5-1|TRBJ2-3|TRBD2
CASSRTSGRADTQYF
>TRBV6-6|TRBJ2-3|.
CASSYSIAGDTQYF
>TRBV11-2|TRBJ2-5|.
CASSPQGWRGRETQYF
>TRBV5-1|TRBJ1-1|.
CASSLVGGDTEAFF
>TRBV7-2|TRBJ2-7|.
CASSPPNKPDEQYF
>TRBV9|TRBJ2-3|.
CASSRPLRADTQYF
>TRBV5-1|TRBJ1-1|.
CASSYQDMNTEAFF
>TRBV5-5|TRBJ2-3|TRBD2
CATAGGPHGTQYF
>TRBV16|TRBJ1-4|.
CASSPMAGENEKLFF
>TRBV5-4|TRBJ1-6|.
CASSFDNSPLHF
>TRBV30|TRBJ2-1|.
CAWRPQARGKGYEQFF
>TRBV7-2|TRBJ2-3|.
CASSLRQGQTDTQYF
>TRBV27|TRBJ1-6|TRBD1
CASRGGGQGYSPLHF
>TRBV5-4|TRBJ2-5|TRBD1
CASSVQDRGGTQYF
>TRBV2|TRBJ1-4|.
CASSLGLVGKLFF
>TRBV5-4|TRBJ1-6|.
CASSLGRANSPLHF
>TRBV7-9|TRBJ1-5|.
CASSLGGFNQPQHF
>TRBV10-2|TRBJ1-5|.
CASRIGGDNQPQHF
>TRBV10-3|TRBJ1-2|.
CASLGGTGYTF
>TRBV5-8|TRBJ1-3|TRBD1
CASGYRGINTIYF
>TRBV7-9|TRBJ2-7|TRBD2
CASSSMGLTLGEQYF
>TRBV5-8|TRBJ2-7|.
CASSWGGGSSYEQYF
>TRBV11-2|TRBJ1-4|TRBD1
CASSPDRGRREKLFF
>TRBV28|TRBJ2-7|TRBD1
CASSSSDRVSYEQYF
>TRBV4-1|TRBJ1-2|.
CASSQDRGYYGYTF
>TRBV7-9|TRBJ1-4|.
CASSLQGYEKLFF
>TRBV5-6|TRBJ1-3|TRBD1
CASSFQGAGNTIYF
>TRBV30|TRBJ2-5|.
CAWRGQGQETQYF
>TRBV5-8|TRBJ2-5|TRBD2
CANPVPGGVETQYF
>TRBV9|TRBJ1-2|.
CASSVGAGLLTDGYTF